The 14 T cell receptor beta chains reported below all come from one sample, sequenced in a study. One entry per CDR3 protein, called by TCRdb with MiXCR from the 5' RACE reads. Altogether roughly 56,000 distinct CDR3 sequences are present, about 31% being singletons, with the ten largest covering roughly 2.1%. Specimen: tumor-infiltrating naive CD4+ T cells sorted from the breast tumor. Noted subset: naive CD4+ T cells, CD4+CD45RA+CD25-. Receptor source: a female donor with breast cancer.

The table lists this clonotype with many counts. The J gene is TRBJ1-4, the V gene TRBV7-8; no reliable D call. The CDR3 is made up of 16 amino acids. Trimming shortened V by 0 bases and J by 5 bases, and 13 bases separated the two germline ends. Germline CDR1 and CDR2: SGHVS and FQNEAQ. As DNA, the CDR3 is TGTGCCAGCAGCTTAGCCAGCAGGTCTCCGAATGAAAAACTGTTTTTT. Translated, it gives CASSLASRSPNEKLFF.

This clonotype was seen a few times. This sequence may be a read error, since a much larger clone differs from it by one base. This chain joins TRBV9 and TRBJ2-1; D might be TRBD2 (6 bases). Germline V gene data show CDR1 as SGDLS and CDR2 as YYNGEE. The CDR3 spans 15 residues. The CDR3 region is CAGSVELAPYNEQFF. The DNA of the CDR3 is TGTGCCGGCAGCGTAGAGCTAGCGCCTTACAATGAGCAGTTCTTC.

The chain combines TRBV11-2 with TRBJ2-7; D might be TRBD1 (6 bases). The CDR3 runs 14 residues. V was cut by 5 bases and J by 6 bases, with 17 bases left in between. CDR1 SGHAT and CDR2 FQNNGV come from the germline V gene. In DNA form, the CDR3 reads TGTGCCAGCAGCACCCTGACAGGTGCTGCCGAGCAGTACTTC. Its protein product is CASSTLTGAAEQYF.

This clonotype has a handful of counts. The rearrangement uses TRBV6-1 and TRBJ1-2; D may be TRBD1 (5 bases). This CDR3 comprises 17 residues. Germline V gives CDR1 MNHNS, CDR2 SASEGT. Trimming removed 11 bases at V and 8 bases at J, with 33 bases between. The chain's CDR3 is CAASGTATRDVLWGYTF. The CDR3, as DNA: TGTGCCGCTTCCGGGACCGCAACAAGGGATGTACTATGGGGCTACACCTTC.

On this clonotype: One end of the junction varies from germline; a read error may be responsible. This chain connects TRBV5-1 to TRBJ2-3, with D unclear. This CDR3 contains 14 residues. The V gene's germline CDR1 is SGHRS and CDR2 YFSETQ. The CDR3 DNA reads as TGCACCAGCAGCTTGGTGGGCGAAACCGGTACGCAGTATTTT. It is translated as CTSSLVGETGTQYF.

J is TRBJ1-1 and V is TRBV30; 7 bases align to TRBD1. V was pared by 5 bases and J by 2 bases, with 2 bases of the junction left unmatched. Germline assignment: CDR1 GTSNPN and CDR2 SVGIG (reference sequence). This CDR3 has 12 residues. The CDR3 sequence is CAWGQENTEAFF. The CDR3 DNA sequence: TGTGCCTGGGGACAGGAAAACACTGAAGCTTTCTTT.

This clonotype occurred many times. The J gene is TRBJ1-6, the V gene TRBV7-2; tentatively, D is TRBD1 (6 bases). The CDR3 consists of 14 residues. Germline assignment: CDR1 SGHTA and CDR2 FQGNSA. V gave up 4 bases and J gave up 8 bases, with 12 bases separating them. This CDR3 reads CASSWAGDDSPLHF. CDR3 bases: TGTGCCAGCAGCTGGGCAGGGGACGATTCACCCCTCCACTTT.

In this sample, this clonotype turned up a few times. V and J are TRBV29-1 and TRBJ2-3; D is perhaps TRBD2 (6 bases). This CDR3 spans 16 amino acids. Germline CDR1 SQVTM, CDR2 ANQGSEA. Trimming took off 1 base at V and 0 bases at J, with 14 bases between the two ends. CDR3 residues: CSVEVLRGLSTDTQYF. The CDR3 bases are TGCAGCGTTGAAGTCCTGCGGGGCCTCAGCACAGATACGCAGTATTTT.

The CDR3 sequence: CASSSGWEQRTDTQYF. The CDR3 DNA reads as TGCGCCAGCAGCTCCGGATGGGAACAACGCACAGATACGCAGTATTTT. The J gene is TRBJ2-3, the V gene TRBV5-1; D is unclear. This CDR3 contains 16 residues. V gave up 3 bases and J gave up 1 base, with 15 bases separating them. The V gene's germline CDR1 is SGHRS and CDR2 YFSETQ.

This clonotype was detected once. DNA of the CDR3: TGTGCCAGCAGAGATAGCGGGAACGGGGATGAGCAGTTCTTC. Translating it yields CASRDSGNGDEQFF. This chain connects TRBV6-5 to TRBJ2-1; 8 bases map to TRBD2. Per germline, CDR1 MNHEY and CDR2 SVGAGI. The CDR3 spans 14 residues. With 6 bases clipped from V and 8 bases from J, the junction kept 9 bases outside the gene matches.

This clonotype was counted many times. V gene TRBV20-1 combines with J gene TRBJ2-3, with a possible D match to TRBD2 (6 bases). Germline values: CDR1 DFQATT, CDR2 SNEGSKA (reference sequence). V lost 5 bases and J 6 bases, leaving 21 bases between the germline ends. The CDR3 loop spans 15 amino acids. CDR3 sequence: CSAYPSQTRADTQYF. The CDR3 region has the DNA TGCAGTGCTTATCCATCCCAGACTAGGGCGGATACGCAGTATTTT.

The chain recombines TRBV6-2 or TRBV6-3 with TRBJ2-5, with 11 bases aligning to TRBD2. Per the germline V gene, CDR1 is MNHEY and CDR2 is SVGEGT. The CDR3 runs to 16 residues. The ends lost 6 bases at V and 4 bases at J; junction bases unmatched: 10. The CDR3: CASRGLGLAAGETQYF. The CDR3 region has the DNA TGTGCCAGCAGAGGCCTGGGACTAGCGGCGGGAGAGACCCAGTACTTC.

This clonotype was seen a few times. The rearrangement links TRBV27 to TRBJ2-1; D gene uncertain. Germline-derived CDR1 and CDR2 are MNHEY and SMNVEV (reference sequence). CDR3 length: 13 amino acids. Trimming left V 3 bases short and J 8 bases short, with 11 bases between. The CDR3 region has the DNA TGTGCCAGCAGTTTCCTAGGATTAGATGAGCAGTTCTTC. Its protein is CASSFLGLDEQFF.

A remark on this clonotype: With a much larger clone just one base away, this may be a read error. The CDR3 sequence: CASSQDGTSGSLNEQLF. As DNA, the CDR3 is TGTGCCAGCAGCCAAGATGGGACTAGCGGGAGTCTGAATGAGCAGCTCTTC. The V and J genes are TRBV4-2 and TRBJ2-1, with 14 bases lining up with TRBD2. The CDR3 contains 17 residues. Per germline, CDR1 LGHNA and CDR2 YNFKEQ.